This T cell receptor (beta chain) was profiled in a study of blood T cell repertoires in COVID-19. About the research overall: The origin of the acute and convalescent COVID-19 samples was the United States, Italy and Spain. PBMCs, B-cell-depleted T cells, or T cells were the source of the cDNA or gDNA that made up the material.

The germline V gene has CDR1 SGHAT and CDR2 FQNNGV. The CDR3 consists of 14 residues. Trimming stripped 0 bases from V and 10 bases from J, with 13 bases between. Authors' analysis steps: Reference gene primer amplification gave nucleated cell count estimates. Sequenced by immunoSEQ multiplex PCR; TCRdb stores in-frame clones only, minus some. The V and J calls and clone size come from that table; D and trimming were worked out from the DNA. This table has about 83,000 clones, roughly 86% appearing once. This TCR was sampled from a woman of 80 years or more in a cohort sampled during active or convalescent COVID-19. The specimen was peripheral blood. The chain is built from TRBV11-2 and TRBJ1-5, with TRBD1 as a possible D gene (5 bases). Here the CDR3 reads CASSLDGRGGPQHF. As DNA, the CDR3 is TGTGCCAGCAGCTTAGATGGCCGGGGGGGACCCCAGCATTTT.